This T cell receptor (beta chain) is from a study of cytomegalovirus exposure and HLA in healthy donors. Across the whole study: The 100 to 150 validation repertoires were reported in a later analysis to have been generated on the same platform as the roughly 720 first-cohort repertoires. General study results and limits: The authors enumerated some 170 TCR beta chains as linked to cytomegalovirus.

The donors were members of the validation cohort, which comprised approximately 120 subjects and was separate from the first cohort of 670 or so subjects. Note on this clone: What it binds is not known.

The CDR3 sequence is 15 residues long. Germline loops: CDR1 SGHRS, CDR2 YFSETQ. The V and J ends lost 1 base and 0 bases respectively, with 7 bases between them. This table comes from immunoSEQ multiplex PCR, and its TCRdb copy is limited to in-frame clones, with some not included. Of around 80,000 clones listed, about 96% were seen once; the top ten hold approximately 1.4%. This TCR was sampled from a woman aged 18-35 years in good health and CMV-seronegative. The V gene is TRBV5-1, the J gene TRBJ2-2; D is unresolved. The sequenced sample consisted of PBMCs. DNA of the CDR3: TGCGCCAGCAGCTTGTCGGTCTCGAACACCGGGGAGCTGTTTTTT. Its protein product is CASSLSVSNTGELFF.